This TCR beta chain was captured by sequencing in a study of blood T cells in healthy people across ages. A second roughly 6 to 12 cycle PCR used barcoded and J-beta primers. Each cDNA molecule carried a tag from a template-switch adaptor that contained 12 random nucleotides. TCRdb recomputed calls from the 5' RACE reads with MiXCR, one row per CDR3 protein. The table records 600,000 or so distinct CDR3 sequences, about 30% of them present only once. This clonotype was counted at least ten times. Its antigen is unidentified. Study-level points and caveats: Naive T cell percentage showed a strong correlation with the diversity of TCR beta.

V lost 1 base to trimming and J lost 9 bases, with 10 bases between them. The CDR3 is 13 residues long. Germline V gene data show CDR1 as SGHAT and CDR2 as FQNNGV. This receptor was obtained from a woman older than 75 in good health. This sequence joins TRBV11-2 and TRBJ2-1; no firm D call. Sequencing used blood. The CDR3: CASSLAAMGEQFF. The CDR3, as DNA: TGTGCCAGCAGCTTAGCCGCCATGGGTGAGCAGTTCTTC.